This T cell receptor (beta chain) was sequenced for a study of regulatory T cells in long-lasting Graves disease. This clonotype was observed a handful of times. Sample time point: newly diagnosed GD, antithyroid drugs for less than 3 months. After RNA was extracted from PBMCs, the TCR library was made from it. Approximately 9.9-milliliter peripheral blood samples went into EDTA tubes. The germline V gene has CDR1 SEHNR and CDR2 FQNEAQ (reference sequence). This CDR3 has 18 amino acids. Trimming removed 2 bases from V and 0 bases from J; junction bases left unmatched: 12. CDR3 regions were amplified by Arm-PCR using iRepertoire HTBI primers to build TCR beta libraries. In TCRdb, the multiplex PCR reads were re-called with MiXCR into one record per CDR3 protein. Altogether about 420,000 distinct CDR3 sequences are present, about 15% being singletons, with the ten largest covering 20% to 25%. Another study also made use of these data, one on T cells in Graves' hyperthyroidism and ophthalmopathy. That work adds: Initially, a first-round RT-PCR of the TCR CDR3 employed the HTBI primer set.

The sequence was obtained from a woman in her late teens or twenties with Graves disease. The chain joins TRBV7-9 to TRBJ1-1; TRBD1 matches 7 bases. The sample consisted of peripheral blood mononuclear cells (PBMCs), taken at new diagnosis, from a patient treated with antithyroid drugs. CDR3 region: CASSLIGLGTDMNTEAFF. In DNA, the CDR3 is TGTGCCAGCAGCTTAATTGGTTTAGGGACAGATATGAACACTGAAGCTTTCTTT.